This TCR beta chain was captured in a study of CD8 T cells in ankylosing spondylitis. The V gene's germline CDR1 is SGHRS and CDR2 YFSETQ. CDR3 length: 14 residues. J lost 3 bases, V lost 4 bases, and 6 bases had no gene match. TCRdb used MiXCR to reprocess the 5' RACE reads, holding one entry per CDR3 protein. The table records 180,000 or so distinct CDR3 sequences, 9.5% to 13% of them present only once. This clonotype has a count of ten or more. What was sequenced was blood, either unsorted or a sorted T cell fraction (not recorded which). This clonotype was obtained from a male donor with ankylosing spondylitis or in good health (not recorded which). The V and J genes are TRBV5-1 and TRBJ2-7; 8 bases line up with TRBD1. Here the CDR3 reads CASSPEQGVYEQYF. CDR3 sequence (DNA): TGCGCCAGCAGCCCAGAACAGGGGGTCTACGAGCAGTACTTC.